This entry is about one TCR beta chain. This record comes from a study of cytomegalovirus exposure and HLA in healthy donors. Germline V gene sequence: CDR1 MNHEY, CDR2 SVGAGI. CDR3 size: 15 residues. Use of 60 Vbeta and 13 Jbeta primers characterized the PCR. Some clones are missing from TCRdb's copy, which holds only in-frame ones; the method was immunoSEQ multiplex PCR. This table holds about 180,000 clones, less than 80% found once. The sequenced sample was PBMCs. The source is a young man in good health and CMV-seronegative. This rearrangement joins TRBV6-5 to TRBJ2-5; 8 bases are a match to TRBD1. The J call is in doubt because the DNA end fits TRBJ2-7 better. The CDR3 loop is CASSTGPRTGNEQYF. Here the CDR3 DNA reads TGTGCCAGCAGCACCGGCCCCCGGACAGGGAACGAGCAGTACTTC.